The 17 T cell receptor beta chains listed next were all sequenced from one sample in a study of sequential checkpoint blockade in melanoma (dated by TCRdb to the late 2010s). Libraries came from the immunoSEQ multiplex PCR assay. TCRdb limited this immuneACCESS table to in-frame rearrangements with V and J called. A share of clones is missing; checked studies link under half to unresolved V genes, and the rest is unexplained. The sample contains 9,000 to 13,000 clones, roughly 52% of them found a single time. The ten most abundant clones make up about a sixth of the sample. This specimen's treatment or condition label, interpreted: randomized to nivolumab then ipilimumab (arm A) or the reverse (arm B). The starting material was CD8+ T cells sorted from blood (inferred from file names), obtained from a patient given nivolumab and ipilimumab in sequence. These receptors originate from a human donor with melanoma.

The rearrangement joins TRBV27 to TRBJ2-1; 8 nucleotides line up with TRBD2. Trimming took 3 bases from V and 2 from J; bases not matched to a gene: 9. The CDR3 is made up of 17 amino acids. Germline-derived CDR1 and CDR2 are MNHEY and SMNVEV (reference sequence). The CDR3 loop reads CASSFFAGGFTYNEQFF. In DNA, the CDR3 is TGTGCCAGCAGTTTCTTTGCGGGAGGATTCACCTACAATGAGCAGTTCTTC.

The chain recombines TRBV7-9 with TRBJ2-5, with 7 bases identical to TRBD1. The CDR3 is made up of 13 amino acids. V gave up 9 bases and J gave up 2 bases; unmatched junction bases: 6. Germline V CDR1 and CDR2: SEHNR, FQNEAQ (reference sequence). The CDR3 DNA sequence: TGTGCCAGACAGGGGTCTCTGCAAGAGACCCAGTACTTC. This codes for CARQGSLQETQYF.

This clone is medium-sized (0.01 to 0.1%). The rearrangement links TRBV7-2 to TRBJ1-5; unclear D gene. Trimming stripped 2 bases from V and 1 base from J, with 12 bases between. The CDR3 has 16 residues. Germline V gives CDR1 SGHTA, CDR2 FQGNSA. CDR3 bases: TGTGCCAGCAGCTTAAGAGGATACGGCAGCAATCAGCCCCAGCATTTT. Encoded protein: CASSLRGYGSNQPQHF.

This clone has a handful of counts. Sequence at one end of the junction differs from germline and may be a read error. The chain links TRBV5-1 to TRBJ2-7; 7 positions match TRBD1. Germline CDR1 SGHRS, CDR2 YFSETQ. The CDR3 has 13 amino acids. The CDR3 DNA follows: TGTGCCAGCAGCTTGCCAGGGGGCTACGAGCAGTACTTC. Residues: CASSLPGGYEQYF.

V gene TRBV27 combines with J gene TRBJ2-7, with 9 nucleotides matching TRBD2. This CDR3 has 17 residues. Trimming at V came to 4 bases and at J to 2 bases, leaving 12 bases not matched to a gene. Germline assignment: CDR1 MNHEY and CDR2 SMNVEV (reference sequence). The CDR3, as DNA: TGTGCCAGCAGTTCCCCCTTTGGGGCTAGCGGGACCTACGAGCAGTACTTC. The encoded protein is CASSSPFGASGTYEQYF.

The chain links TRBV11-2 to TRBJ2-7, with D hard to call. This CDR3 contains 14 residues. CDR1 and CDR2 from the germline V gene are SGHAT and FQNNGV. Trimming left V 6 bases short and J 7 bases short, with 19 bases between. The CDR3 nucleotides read TGTGCCAGCAGTTTGGGCTCTTCCCCTAAGGAGCAGTACTTC. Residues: CASSLGSSPKEQYF.

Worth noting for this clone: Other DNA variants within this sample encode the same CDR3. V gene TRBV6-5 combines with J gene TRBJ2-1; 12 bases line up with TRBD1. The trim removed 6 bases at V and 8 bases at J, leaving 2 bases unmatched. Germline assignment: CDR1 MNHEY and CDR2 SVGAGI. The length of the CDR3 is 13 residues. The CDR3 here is CASRRDRGHEQFF. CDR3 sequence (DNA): TGTGCCAGCAGGAGGGACAGGGGGCATGAGCAGTTCTTC.

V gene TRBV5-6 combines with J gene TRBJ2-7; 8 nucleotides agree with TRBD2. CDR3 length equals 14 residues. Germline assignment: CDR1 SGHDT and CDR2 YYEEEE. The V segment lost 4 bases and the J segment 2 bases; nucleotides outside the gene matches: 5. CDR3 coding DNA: TGTGCCAGCAGCATACAGCGGGGGCCCTACGAGCAGTACTTC. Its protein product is CASSIQRGPYEQYF.

In DNA form, the CDR3 reads TGTGCCAGCTCCGGGAGACTAAATGAGCAGTTCTTC. It codes for CASSGRLNEQFF. The chain combines TRBV27 with TRBJ2-1, with a tentative D call TRBD2 (6 bases). The CDR3 is made up of 12 amino acids. The germline CDR1 and CDR2 sequences are MNHEY and SMNVEV (reference sequence). The V gene lost 8 bases and the J gene lost 7 bases, with 12 bases spanning the gap.

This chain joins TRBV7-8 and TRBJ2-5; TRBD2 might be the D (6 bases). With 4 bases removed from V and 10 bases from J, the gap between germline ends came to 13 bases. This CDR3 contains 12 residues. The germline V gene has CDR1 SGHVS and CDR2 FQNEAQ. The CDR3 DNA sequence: TGTGCCAGCAGCTCCCTGATGGGGGGCCAGTACTTC. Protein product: CASSSLMGGQYF.

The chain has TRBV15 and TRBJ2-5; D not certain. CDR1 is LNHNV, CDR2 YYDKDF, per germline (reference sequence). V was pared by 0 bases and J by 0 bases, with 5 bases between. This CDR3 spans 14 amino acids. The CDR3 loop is CATSRDPDQETQYF. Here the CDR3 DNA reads TGTGCCACCAGCAGAGATCCCGACCAAGAGACCCAGTACTTC.

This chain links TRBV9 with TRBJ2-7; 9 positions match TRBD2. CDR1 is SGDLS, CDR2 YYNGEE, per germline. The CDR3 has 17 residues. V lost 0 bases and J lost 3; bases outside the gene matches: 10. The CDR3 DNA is TGTGCCAGCAGCGTAGGAGGCGGGAGGGCCGACGGCTACGAGCAGTACTTC. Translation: CASSVGGGRADGYEQYF.

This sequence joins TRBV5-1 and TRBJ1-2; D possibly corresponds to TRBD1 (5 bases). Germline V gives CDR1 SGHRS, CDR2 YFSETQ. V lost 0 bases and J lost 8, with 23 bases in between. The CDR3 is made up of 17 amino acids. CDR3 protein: CASSLGEADTGWEGYTF. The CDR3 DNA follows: TGCGCCAGCAGCTTGGGGGAGGCGGACACCGGTTGGGAGGGCTACACCTTC.

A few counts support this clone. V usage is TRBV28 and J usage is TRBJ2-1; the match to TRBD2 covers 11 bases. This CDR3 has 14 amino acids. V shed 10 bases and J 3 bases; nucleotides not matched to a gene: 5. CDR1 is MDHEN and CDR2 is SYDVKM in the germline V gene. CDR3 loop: CATSLAGGYNEQFF. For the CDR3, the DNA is TGTGCCACCAGCCTAGCGGGAGGCTACAATGAGCAGTTCTTC.

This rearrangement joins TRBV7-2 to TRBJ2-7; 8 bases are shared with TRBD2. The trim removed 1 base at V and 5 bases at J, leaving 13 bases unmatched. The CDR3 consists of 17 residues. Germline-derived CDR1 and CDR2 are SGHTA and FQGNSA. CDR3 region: CASSLDIGERGYDEQYF. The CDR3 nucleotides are TGTGCCAGCAGCTTAGACATAGGAGAGCGGGGGTACGACGAGCAGTACTTC.

Written as DNA, the CDR3 is TGTGCCAGCAGTCCGGGGACTAGCTCCTACAATGAGCAGTTCTTC. This translates into CASSPGTSSYNEQFF. The chain uses TRBV28 and TRBJ2-1; 8 positions agree with TRBD2. The junction had 3 bases not matched to a gene; V was cut back by 5 bases and J by 0 bases. In germline, CDR1 is MDHEN, CDR2 SYDVKM. The CDR3 covers 15 residues.

CDR3 region: CASSLGREYTDTQYF. CDR3 DNA sequence: TGTGCCAGCAGTTTAGGACGGGAGTACACAGATACGCAGTATTTT. The chain joins TRBV27 to TRBJ2-3, with TRBD2 as a possible D gene (6 bases). Germline values: CDR1 MNHEY, CDR2 SMNVEV (reference sequence). CDR3 size: 15 residues. V was pared by 2 bases and J by 2 bases, with 11 bases between.